This passage covers 15 T cell receptor beta chains from one sample sequenced in a study of glioma-infiltrating T cells after dendritic cell vaccination. TCRdb's copy holds only in-frame clones and misses some; the assay was immunoSEQ multiplex PCR. The sample has 100,000 or so clones, nearly 90% seen once; the top ten hold 2.7%. Time point denoted: after dendritic cell vaccination, including at tumor progression/relapse. The sample was blood, taken after dendritic cell vaccination. These receptors came from a human donor with glioblastoma.

The chain carries TRBV15 and TRBJ2-1; perhaps TRBD1 as D (6 bases). The germline V gene encodes CDR1 LNHNV and CDR2 YYDKDF (reference sequence). CDR3 length: 15 amino acids. V was cut by 0 bases and J by 1 base, with 7 bases left in between. The CDR3 sequence: CATSRERGSYNEQFF. Here the CDR3 DNA reads TGTGCCACCAGCAGAGAGAGGGGGTCCTACAATGAGCAGTTCTTC. Based on the CDR3 plus reference TRBV15 and TRBJ2-1, the full variable domain is DAMVIQNPRYQVTQFGKPVTLSCSQTLNHNVMYWYQQKSSQAPKLLFHYYDKDFNNEADTPDNFQSRRPNTSFCFLDIRSPGLGDTAMYLCATSRERGSYNEQFFGPGTRLTVL.

The chain is built from TRBV6-6 and TRBJ1-2, with 10 bases aligning to TRBD1. This CDR3 is built from 13 residues. The germline V gene has CDR1 MNHNY and CDR2 SVGAGI (reference sequence). V lost 11 bases to trimming and J lost 1 base; unmatched junction nucleotides: 4. The CDR3 region is CAVRDRGNYGYTF. The CDR3 DNA is TGTGCCGTCCGGGACAGGGGTAACTATGGCTACACCTTC.

The rearrangement joins TRBV18 to TRBJ1-4, with 7 bases identical to TRBD1. The germline gives CDR1 KGHSH, CDR2 LQKENI. Trimming removed 3 bases from V and 3 bases from J; junction bases left unmatched: 4. The CDR3 has 15 residues. The CDR3 nucleotides read TGTGCCAGCTCACCGGGACAGCCGCCTAATGAAAAACTGTTTTTT. It encodes CASSPGQPPNEKLFF.

The chain couples TRBV7-9 to TRBJ2-1, with a possible D match to TRBD2 (5 bases). V was shortened by 5 bases and J by 4 bases, with 12 bases between the two germline ends. CDR3 length: 14 residues. Germline-derived CDR1 and CDR2 are SEHNR and FQNEAQ (reference sequence). CDR3 sequence: CASSQSTSYNEQFF. The CDR3 DNA reads as TGTGCCAGCAGCCAGAGTACTAGTTACAATGAGCAGTTCTTC.

The chain joins TRBV18 to TRBJ1-6; 7 bases fit TRBD1. Unmatched junction bases numbered 8, after V lost 4 bases and J lost 5 bases. CDR1 and CDR2 from the germline V gene are KGHSH and LQKENI. The CDR3 is made up of 16 amino acids. The CDR3 DNA follows: TGTGCCAGCTCACTGTACGACAGGGCAGATAATTCACCCCTCCACTTT. This translates into CASSLYDRADNSPLHF.

The chain is built from TRBV6-4 and TRBJ2-7, with 9 bases fitting TRBD2. The CDR3 totals 14 residues. J gave up 6 bases and V 3 bases, and 6 bases lay outside the gene matches. Germline V gene sequence: CDR1 MRHNA, CDR2 SNTAGT. DNA for the CDR3: TGTGCCAGCAGTGAAAATAGCGGGAGAACCGAGCAGTACTTC. It encodes CASSENSGRTEQYF.

The gene calls are TRBV5-1 and TRBJ2-7, with 10 bases matching TRBD1. Trimming took 1 base from V and 6 from J; bases not matched to a gene: 4. Per germline, CDR1 SGHRS and CDR2 YFSETQ. This CDR3 comprises 14 residues. CDR3 in DNA: TGCGCCAGCAGCTTGCGACAGGGGGCAAGCGAGCAGTACTTC. This translates into CASSLRQGASEQYF.

This clone came up a few times. The gene calls are TRBV7-3 and TRBJ2-2, with D possibly matching TRBD1 (5 bases). V was shortened by 0 bases and J by 7 bases, with 12 bases between the two germline ends. The CDR3 is 15 amino acids. CDR1 and CDR2 (germline): SGHTA, FQGTGA. The CDR3 region is CASSLTVQAGGELFF. The CDR3, as DNA: TGTGCCAGCAGCTTAACTGTACAGGCTGGCGGGGAGCTGTTTTTT.

The chain is built from TRBV19 and TRBJ2-1; 11 bases fit TRBD2. V was clipped by 8 bases and J by 7 bases; unmatched bases: 7. The CDR3 length is 14 residues. Germline V gene lookup returns CDR1 LNHDA and CDR2 SQIVND (reference sequence). CDR3 loop: CASWGLAEGNEQFF. The CDR3 DNA reads TGTGCCAGTTGGGGACTAGCGGAGGGTAATGAGCAGTTCTTC.

The rearrangement links TRBV11-2 to TRBJ2-5; 8 bases match TRBD2. Germline assignment: CDR1 SGHAT and CDR2 FQNNGV. V lost 5 bases and J lost 1; bases outside the gene matches: 3. The CDR3 covers 14 residues. The CDR3 sequence is CASSQTSAQETQYF. CDR3 nucleotides: TGTGCCAGCAGCCAGACTAGCGCCCAAGAGACCCAGTACTTC.

This rearrangement joins TRBV5-5 to TRBJ2-7; tentative D call: TRBD2 (6 bases). Germline CDR1 and CDR2: SGHKS and YYEKEE (reference sequence). This CDR3 has 16 residues. Between the trimmed V and J ends, which lost 0 bases and 6 bases, there was a span of 19 bases. CDR3 DNA: TGTGCCAGCAGCTTGGCCGAGGGACTTGCCCTCTCCGAGCAGTACTTC. It is translated as CASSLAEGLALSEQYF.

The chain uses TRBV5-1 and TRBJ1-5; D call uncertain. Trimming shortened V by 0 bases and J by 8 bases, and 15 bases separated the two germline ends. CDR3 length equals 15 residues. Germline loops: CDR1 SGHRS, CDR2 YFSETQ. The CDR3 coding sequence is TGCGCCAGCAGCTTGGCCGGGTCCGTACTGGAGCCCCAGCATTTT. This gives the protein CASSLAGSVLEPQHF.

The rearrangement uses TRBV11-2 and TRBJ1-1, with 10 bases aligning to TRBD1. Trimming took 5 bases from V and 3 from J; bases not matched to a gene: 15. The V gene's germline CDR1 is SGHAT and CDR2 FQNNGV. CDR3 length: 18 residues. CDR3 nucleotide sequence: TGTGCCAGCAGCCCAGTCGCCCTAAGGGACAGGGGTGACACTGAAGCTTTCTTT. It codes for CASSPVALRDRGDTEAFF.

V and J are TRBV4-1 and TRBJ1-4; maybe TRBD1 (5 bases). Germline assignment: CDR1 MGHRA and CDR2 YSYEKL. Trimming took 0 bases from V and 4 from J, leaving 9 bases between them. The CDR3 is 15 residues long. CDR3 sequence: CASSQEDTDNEKLFF. As DNA, the CDR3 is TGCGCCAGCAGCCAAGAGGACACTGATAATGAAAAACTGTTTTTT.

The gene calls are TRBV5-5 and TRBJ1-5; 8 nucleotides line up with TRBD1. The length of the CDR3 is 16 residues. Germline-derived CDR1 and CDR2 are SGHKS and YYEKEE (reference sequence). After removal of 4 bases from V and 0 bases from J, the junction contained 6 bases not matched to a gene. This CDR3 is CASSPDRAYSNQPQHF. The CDR3 nucleotides are TGTGCCAGCAGCCCGGACAGGGCTTATAGCAATCAGCCCCAGCATTTT. Drawing the rest from reference TRBV5-5 and TRBJ1-5, the complete variable domain is DAGVTQSPTHLIKTRGQQVTLRCSPISGHKSVSWYQQVLGQGPQFIFQYYEKEERGRGNFPDRFSARQFPNYSSELNVNALLLGDSALYLCASSPDRAYSNQPQHFGDGTRLSIL.